A single T cell receptor (beta chain) is shown here with its context. This clone has more than one count but fewer than ten. Its recognized antigen is unknown. No per-base quality is available; no much larger clone lies one base away. Between the V and J ends, shortened by 6 bases and 6 bases respectively, the junction contains 18 bases. Reading the germline V gene gives CDR1 SQVTM and CDR2 ANQGSEA. From the cysteine through the phenylalanine, the CDR3 covers 13 amino acids. CDR3 DNA is the only sequence kept; it has 39 bases, read in frame from the first base. This entry comes from a study of beta chain features in type 1 diabetes (dated by TCRdb to the late 2010s). Concerning the study at large: Mean age, gender distribution, total cell number and subset yield were not different between patients and healthy donors. In the study, recently diagnosed type 1 diabetes patients and matched healthy donors were compared on the TCRB repertoires of their sorted circulating CD4+ T cell subsets. A total of roughly 100 million sorted cells were examined across all samples, and RNA yield correlated strongly with the number of cells per subset. Regulatory and stem cell-like memory subsets were obtained from only 8 patients and roughly eight healthy donors, while naive and central memory subsets were obtained from all 30 or so donors.

All of the isolated RNA was reverse transcribed with the High Capacity cDNA Reverse Transcription Kit, so expressed TCRB transcripts were sequenced. Deep immunoSEQ sequencing was applied to naive, central memory and regulatory T cell samples, giving an average of roughly 3.5 million total reads per sample. Sorted cells were lysed in RLT buffer, and RNA was extracted using DNase-treated RNeasy Micro or Mini kits according to cell number. To prevent cross-contamination, every cell subset was processed on its own, while patient and healthy donor samples were processed together. The immunoSEQ multiplex PCR was used to amplify TCRB sequences from cDNA, yielding 87-bp fragments that span the CDR3 region. Amplicons were sequenced on the Illumina HiSeq platform. In the source study's methods: Synthetic template baselines were used to correct PCR bias computationally, reads within Hamming distance 2 were collapsed, and singletons that could not be merged were discarded. By aligning reads against IMGT, V, D and J genes, CDR3 length, and insertions or deletions at six rearrangement sites were assigned. Within each subset, clonotype counts were normalized to sorted cell number, and only after that were true diversity and Gini coefficients computed with the tcR R package. Repertoire sharing was quantified using the overlap coefficient calculated on TCRB nucleotide sequences. Out-of-frame TCRB sequences from naive cells were analyzed to stand in for the pre-selection repertoire. This immuneACCESS table, as held by TCRdb, lists in-frame sequences with V and J called but not all clones. Of the missing ones, under half trace to an unresolved V gene in checked studies; the others have no known cause. V, J and clone size are those of that table, while D and trimming were read from the DNA. The sample yields over 700,000 clones; 15% to 20% were counted once. The ten largest make up 0.023% of the sample.

From each donor, a single peripheral blood sample of 90 to 150 mL on average was drawn into heparinised tubes. Naive, central memory, regulatory and stem cell-like memory CD4+ T cells were sorted on a BD FACSAria II using a panel including CD45RO, CCR7, CD25, CD127, CD95 and CD27. Every sorted population had a purity above 95%. PBMCs were separated immediately by Lymphoprep density gradient centrifugation and were stained directly, without being cultured. So that batch effects would be minimized, each experiment stained and sorted samples in pairs, pairing one healthy donor with one patient. On the study overall, not on this receptor specifically: A moderate but significant shortening of TCRB CDR3 length was observed in type 1 diabetes patients in all four CD4+ subsets. Naive, central memory and regulatory TCRB repertoires appeared to be more alike among patients than among healthy donors. Because cDNA was sequenced instead of genomic DNA, activated cells with high expression could be over-represented, although the groups did not differ in activation or CD3 levels. Fewer insertions and more nucleotide deletions at VDJ recombination sites were observed in patients with type 1 diabetes, implying thymic rearrangement abnormalities. Shorter templates might have been favored by PCR, but patient and control samples were amplified and corrected together, so both groups would have been affected equally by any skew. HLA sub-analyses involved small numbers of individuals, so any influence of HLA type on TCRB rearrangement remained unresolved.

The sequencing sample was made of naive CD4+ T cells from blood. Sample cell subset or site, as interpreted from the label and publication: true naive CD4+ T cells. This receptor was obtained from a young woman in good health. Recombination connected TRBV29-1 to TRBJ2-7; a weak D assignment points to TRBD2 (6 bases agree). This receptor carries the CDR3 CSVNRDSRSEQYF. The nucleotides are TGCAGCGTGAACCGGGACTCCCGATCCGAGCAGTACTTC.